The 17 T cell receptor beta chains given below trace back to one sample, sequenced in a study of shared clonotypes between healthy human individuals. Assay: immunoSEQ multiplex PCR; the TCRdb copy retains only in-frame clones and omits some. The data contain roughly 770,000 clones, 90% to 98% of them singletons. CD45RO-negative, CCR7-positively selected cells formed the naive CD8 fraction, excluding terminally differentiated effector memory CD45RA+ cells. Specimen: naive CD8+ T cells sorted from blood. The receptors shown here come from a man aged 25 to 40 in good health.

This clone was seen once. V is TRBV2 and J is TRBJ2-2; 7 bases match TRBD1. The CDR3 runs to 17 residues. The V segment lost 4 bases and the J segment 2 bases; nucleotides outside the gene matches: 10. The germline V gene has CDR1 SNHLY and CDR2 FYNNEI. In DNA, the CDR3 is TGTGCCAGCAGTGGCCTCCGGGACAGCTCAAACACCGGGGAGCTGTTTTTT. Encoded protein: CASSGLRDSSNTGELFF. The full variable domain, completed using reference TRBV2 and TRBJ2-2, is EPEVTQTPSHQVTQMGQEVILRCVPISNHLYFYWYRQILGQKVEFLVSFYNNEISEKSEIFDDQFSVERPDGSNFTLKIRSTKLEDSAMYFCASSGLRDSSNTGELFFGEGSRLTVL.

The chain is built from TRBV10-3 and TRBJ2-2, with TRBD1 matching over 9 bases. Germline lookup yields CDR1 ENHRY and CDR2 SYGVKD. The CDR3 covers 14 residues. After removal of 6 bases from V and 4 bases from J, the junction contained 3 bases not matched to a gene. CDR3: CAIRNRGLTGELFF. The CDR3 DNA reads TGTGCCATCAGAAACAGGGGGCTCACCGGGGAGCTGTTTTTT.

The chain employs TRBV20-1 and TRBJ1-4; D is ambiguous. This CDR3 has 11 amino acids. The germline V gene has CDR1 DFQATT and CDR2 SNEGSKA (reference sequence). The V and J ends lost 6 bases and 7 bases respectively, with 9 bases between them. DNA of the CDR3: TGCAGTGCGTTGGTCCGTGAAAAACTGTTTTTT. Its protein product is CSALVREKLFF.

J is TRBJ1-4 and V is TRBV6-1; D call uncertain. The CDR3 is 14 amino acids. Germline V gene sequence: CDR1 MNHNS, CDR2 SASEGT. The V end lost 4 bases, the J end lost 6 bases, and 12 bases lay between the germline ends. CDR3 bases: TGTGCCAGCAGTGGTAAGGGCTTAGATGAAAAACTGTTTTTT. This encodes CASSGKGLDEKLFF.

The rearrangement uses TRBV29-1 and TRBJ2-3; D is ambiguous. This CDR3 region has 13 residues. The germline CDR1 and CDR2 sequences are SQVTM and ANQGSEA. V was trimmed by 3 bases and J by 6 bases, leaving 13 bases between them. DNA of the CDR3: TGCAGCGTTGAGGATCTTTCGGCGGATACGCAGTATTTT. Amino acid sequence: CSVEDLSADTQYF.

V is TRBV7-9 and J is TRBJ2-1; D perhaps matches TRBD2 (6 bases). V was pared by 3 bases and J by 2 bases, with 14 bases between. Per the germline V gene, CDR1 is SEHNR and CDR2 is FQNEAQ (reference sequence). This CDR3 contains 16 residues. Written as DNA, the CDR3 is TGTGCCAGCAGCTTGCATGAACTAGCCCCCTACAATGAGCAGTTCTTC. Translating it yields CASSLHELAPYNEQFF.

A single count supports this clone. The chain combines TRBV9 with TRBJ2-5; D is possibly TRBD1 (7 bases). CDR3 length: 14 residues. Germline V gene lookup returns CDR1 SGDLS and CDR2 YYNGEE. Trimming took off 3 bases at V and 5 bases at J, with 14 bases between the two ends. CDR3 loop: CASSDGRGVETQYF. CDR3 in DNA: TGTGCCAGCAGCGATGGCAGGGGGGTGGAGACCCAGTACTTC.

The rearrangement links TRBV6-1 to TRBJ2-7, with 9 bases that match TRBD2. Germline-derived CDR1 and CDR2 are MNHNS and SASEGT. V trimming: 2 bases; J trimming: 3 bases; junction bases outside the gene matches: 5. The CDR3 consists of 15 residues. CDR3 bases: TGTGCCAGCAGTGAACGACTAGCGGACCACTACGAGCAGTACTTC. Its protein is CASSERLADHYEQYF.

V usage is TRBV7-2 and J usage is TRBJ2-7, with D perhaps TRBD2 (5 bases). The CDR3 runs to 14 residues. Trimming pared 3 bases from V and 2 bases from J, leaving 11 bases between. From germline, CDR1 is SGHTA and CDR2 FQGNSA. Written as DNA, the CDR3 is TGTGCCAGCAGCTTTGGGCGGGCAGCCTACGAGCAGTACTTC. Translated: CASSFGRAAYEQYF.

The V and J genes are TRBV10-3 and TRBJ2-7; the match to TRBD1 covers 10 bases. With 3 bases clipped from V and 5 bases from J, the junction kept 7 bases outside the gene matches. The CDR3 has 15 amino acids. Looked up from germline, CDR1 is ENHRY and CDR2 is SYGVKD. The CDR3: CAISDWDRGQNEQYF. The CDR3 nucleotides read TGTGCCATCAGTGATTGGGACAGGGGCCAAAACGAGCAGTACTTC.

J is TRBJ2-1 and V is TRBV4-2, with D perhaps given as TRBD1 or TRBD2 (5 bases each). Per the germline V gene, CDR1 is LGHNA and CDR2 is YNFKEQ. The CDR3 runs 15 residues. V gave up 3 bases and J gave up 3 bases, with 12 bases separating them. CDR3: CASSQGVENYNEQFF. For the CDR3, the DNA is TGTGCCAGCAGCCAGGGGGTAGAGAACTACAATGAGCAGTTCTTC.

The V call is TRBV5-4, the J call TRBJ2-1; D is perhaps TRBD1 (5 bases). Looked up from germline, CDR1 is SGHNT and CDR2 is YYREEE (reference sequence). The CDR3 covers 13 residues. Deletions cut 0 bases from V and 15 bases from J, with 16 bases between. CDR3 DNA sequence: TGTGCCAGCAGCTTGGTAGGGGTGGAAGATTTGTTCTTC. Amino acid sequence: CASSLVGVEDLFF.

V gene TRBV5-1 combines with J gene TRBJ2-1; 7 nucleotides align to TRBD2. CDR3 length: 15 amino acids. Germline CDR1 and CDR2: SGHRS and YFSETQ. The J segment lost 10 bases and the V segment lost 2 bases, leaving 12 bases of the junction unmatched. The CDR3 nucleotides are TGCGCCAGCAGCTTTGGACTAGGATTAGTGGGGGAGCAGTTCTTC. Translating it yields CASSFGLGLVGEQFF.

The CDR3 region has the DNA TGTGCCAGCAGCGTAGGAGGGGCGCCCACCGGGGAGCTGTTTTTT. Protein product: CASSVGGAPTGELFF. The V call is TRBV9, the J call TRBJ2-2, with D tentatively TRBD1 or TRBD2 (5 bases each). V lost 0 bases and J 4 bases, leaving 10 bases between the germline ends. CDR3 length: 15 residues. Germline CDR1 and CDR2: SGDLS and YYNGEE.

This clone appeared a single time. This sequence joins TRBV6-1 and TRBJ1-5; D perhaps matches TRBD1 (6 bases). This CDR3 is 12 amino acids long. The V and J ends lost 9 bases and 7 bases respectively, with 13 bases between them. CDR1 and CDR2 from the germline V gene are MNHNS and SASEGT. DNA of the CDR3: TGTGCCAGGTGGGGGGGCAGACAGCCCCAGCATTTT. Translated: CARWGGRQPQHF.

This rearrangement joins TRBV27 to TRBJ2-7; D may be TRBD2 (6 bases). V gave up 4 bases and J gave up 2 bases, with 12 bases separating them. The CDR3 is made up of 14 amino acids. Germline loops: CDR1 MNHEY, CDR2 SMNVEV (reference sequence). Here the CDR3 reads CASSSRDSPYEQYF. The CDR3 DNA reads TGTGCCAGCAGTTCACGGGACTCGCCCTACGAGCAGTACTTC.

This chain connects TRBV18 to TRBJ2-1; possible D gene TRBD1, 5 bases. Germline V gene lookup returns CDR1 KGHSH and CDR2 LQKENI. V was cut by 6 bases and J by 8 bases, with 17 bases left in between. This CDR3 contains 14 residues. The CDR3 protein is CASSTASPRDEQFF. The DNA for the CDR3 is TGTGCCAGCTCGACAGCGAGCCCCCGAGATGAGCAGTTCTTC.